Below are 16 T cell receptor beta chains sequenced from a single sample in a study of T cell changes during pregnancy in multiple sclerosis. Using immunoSEQ multiplex PCR, the repertoire was profiled, and TCRdb retains in-frame clones only, with some absent. The sample lists some 87,000 clones; more than 90% were seen once. Sequencing was performed on CD4+ T cells from peripheral blood mononuclear cells, taken before pregnancy. All receptors derive from a female donor with multiple sclerosis, enrolled in a pregnancy study.

This clone was seen a single time. This chain uses TRBV27 with TRBJ1-1; possible D gene TRBD1, 5 bases. Per germline, CDR1 MNHEY and CDR2 SMNVEV (reference sequence). This CDR3 is built from 12 residues. Trimming stripped 8 bases from V and 9 bases from J, with 16 bases between. The CDR3 sequence: CASVSDRSKAFF. The CDR3 nucleotides read TGTGCCAGCGTAAGCGACAGATCTAAAGCTTTCTTT.

The chain carries TRBV6-5 and TRBJ1-4; 7 bases fit TRBD1. Germline values: CDR1 MNHEY, CDR2 SVGAGI. The CDR3 extends over 15 amino acids. The junction had 7 bases not matched to a gene; V was cut back by 2 bases and J by 7 bases. The CDR3 reads CASSYDSGQTEKLFF. CDR3 coding DNA: TGTGCCAGCAGTTACGACTCGGGACAGACTGAAAAACTGTTTTTT.

The V and J genes are TRBV7-2 and TRBJ2-1; TRBD1 matches 9 bases. Looked up from germline, CDR1 is SGHTA and CDR2 is FQGNSA. The length of the CDR3 is 12 residues. The trim removed 3 bases at V and 14 bases at J, leaving 5 bases unmatched. CDR3: CASSFDRGIKFF. The CDR3 DNA follows: TGTGCCAGCAGCTTCGACAGGGGGATTAAGTTCTTC.

V gene TRBV11-3 combines with J gene TRBJ2-1, with D possibly TRBD1 on 5 matching bases. Germline V gene data show CDR1 as SGHNT and CDR2 as YENEEA. V was clipped by 7 bases and J by 9 bases, with 13 bases between them. This CDR3 has 12 amino acids. The CDR3 nucleotides are TGTGCCAGCACCTTGAACCAGGGTGAGCAGTTCTTC. Residues: CASTLNQGEQFF.

Only one count was recorded for this clone. V and J are TRBV6-5 and TRBJ2-5; D is undetermined. The J call may be incorrect, as the DNA end agrees better with TRBJ2-7. CDR1 is MNHEY and CDR2 is SVGAGI in the germline V gene. This CDR3 comprises 14 residues. The CDR3 sequence is CASSYSPGSYEQYF. As DNA, the CDR3 is TGTGCCAGCAGTTACTCTCCTGGTTCCTACGAGCAGTACTTC.

The chain is built from TRBV5-4 and TRBJ2-5; TRBD1 agrees at 8 bases. CDR1 is SGHNT, CDR2 YYREEE, per germline (reference sequence). The CDR3 has 15 residues. The V gene end was trimmed by 2 bases and the J gene end by 2 bases; junction bases not matched to a gene: 5. CDR3 amino acids: CASSFNRGIQETQYF. Written as DNA, the CDR3 is TGTGCCAGCAGCTTTAACAGGGGGATTCAAGAGACCCAGTACTTC.

The V call is TRBV27, the J call TRBJ2-2; D may be TRBD1 (5 bases). The CDR3 runs to 14 residues. In germline, CDR1 is MNHEY, CDR2 SMNVEV (reference sequence). V was pared by 10 bases and J by 3 bases, with 15 bases between. The CDR3 DNA reads as TGTGCCACAGGGATGTTGGTCGACACCGGGGAGCTGTTTTTT. Translated, it gives CATGMLVDTGELFF.

The chain couples TRBV6-6 to TRBJ1-1; possibly TRBD1 for D (5 bases). This CDR3 is 15 amino acids long. Trimming removed 6 bases from V and 5 bases from J, with 19 bases in between. CDR1 and CDR2 (germline): MNHNY, SVGAGI (reference sequence). Here the CDR3 reads CASSLALQEGTEAFF. CDR3 coding DNA: TGTGCCAGCAGCCTGGCCTTACAGGAAGGGACTGAAGCTTTCTTT.

The J gene is TRBJ1-2, the V gene TRBV30, with D maybe TRBD1 (5 bases). V gave up 5 bases and J gave up 8 bases, with 21 bases separating them. There are 14 residues in the CDR3. The germline V gene encodes CDR1 GTSNPN and CDR2 SVGIG (reference sequence). CDR3 loop: CAWGGYRTPGGYTF. DNA of the CDR3: TGTGCCTGGGGAGGGTACAGGACGCCTGGGGGCTACACCTTC.

This clone has a handful of counts. The J gene is TRBJ2-1, the V gene TRBV29-1; D not resolved. In germline, CDR1 is SQVTM, CDR2 ANQGSEA. This CDR3 has 12 residues. With 1 base removed from V and 8 bases from J, the gap between germline ends came to 9 bases. Written as DNA, the CDR3 is TGCAGCGTTGAAGGACTTGTCGATGAGCAGTTCTTC. It yields the protein CSVEGLVDEQFF.

The chain links TRBV27 to TRBJ2-7; 7 nucleotides match TRBD2. V was clipped by 7 bases and J by 2 bases; unmatched bases: 14. The germline gives CDR1 MNHEY, CDR2 SMNVEV (reference sequence). The CDR3 length is 16 residues. Here the CDR3 reads CASTTRRRELTYEQYF. In nucleotides, the CDR3 is TGTGCCAGCACTACCCGTCGGCGGGAGCTCACCTACGAGCAGTACTTC.

The rearrangement links TRBV5-8 to TRBJ2-3; no clear D gene. Deletions cut 3 bases from V and 1 base from J, with 3 bases between. CDR3 length equals 12 residues. Germline V lookup: CDR1 SGHTS, CDR2 YDEGEE. The CDR3 sequence: CASSSGTDTQYF. The CDR3 DNA follows: TGTGCCAGCAGCTCCGGCACAGATACGCAGTATTTT.

CDR3 residues: CASTRPQVGRQETQYF. The CDR3, as DNA: TGTGCCAGCACCCGGCCCCAAGTGGGGCGGCAAGAGACCCAGTACTTC. V and J are TRBV28 and TRBJ2-5, with TRBD1 as a possible D gene (5 bases). CDR1 and CDR2 (germline): MDHEN, SYDVKM. The CDR3 has 16 amino acids. Trimming removed 7 bases from V and 2 bases from J, with 20 bases in between.

This clone was observed a single time. The gene calls are TRBV7-2 and TRBJ1-5; 9 nucleotides line up with TRBD1. The CDR3 consists of 17 residues. The germline gives CDR1 SGHTA, CDR2 FQGNSA. V lost 1 base, J lost 9 bases, and 13 bases stayed unmatched. CDR3 coding DNA: TGTGCCAGCAGCTTAGTATCGGGGTCCCGGGACAGGGTGCCCCAGCATTTT. Its translation: CASSLVSGSRDRVPQHF.

DNA of the CDR3: TGTGCCATCAGCCCAGGGGAGGGGAGTCAGCCCCAGCATTTT. It encodes CAISPGEGSQPQHF. This rearrangement joins TRBV10-3 to TRBJ1-5, with D possibly TRBD1 on 6 matching bases. Germline lookup yields CDR1 ENHRY and CDR2 SYGVKD. This CDR3 is built from 14 residues. V was trimmed by 6 bases and J by 6 bases, leaving 15 bases between them.

The chain employs TRBV5-1 and TRBJ1-5; TRBD1 matches at 7 bases. The CDR3 runs to 14 residues. The V and J ends lost 2 bases and 7 bases, in that order; junction bases with no gene match: 6. The germline CDR1 and CDR2 sequences are SGHRS and YFSETQ. The CDR3 sequence is CASSFTGADQPQHF. CDR3 bases: TGCGCCAGCAGCTTCACAGGGGCTGACCAGCCCCAGCATTTT.